Here is one T cell receptor beta chain with its context. These data belong to a study of blood T cell repertoires in COVID-19. The repertoire was sequenced with immunoSEQ multiplex PCR; TCRdb's copy has only in-frame clones and lacks some. The sample consists of 75,000 to 100,000 clones, about 85% of them appearing once. The germline CDR1 and CDR2 sequences are LNHNV and YYDKDF (reference sequence). The CDR3 extends over 15 amino acids. V lost 0 bases and J 6 bases, leaving 9 bases between the germline ends. This TCR derives from a man in his 70s with acute or convalescent COVID-19. V and J are TRBV15 and TRBJ1-6; D perhaps matches TRBD1 (5 bases). The sample taken for sequencing was peripheral blood. CDR3 protein: CATSRDGAGNSPLHF. CDR3 DNA: TGTGCCACCAGCAGAGATGGGGCAGGTAATTCACCCCTCCACTTT.